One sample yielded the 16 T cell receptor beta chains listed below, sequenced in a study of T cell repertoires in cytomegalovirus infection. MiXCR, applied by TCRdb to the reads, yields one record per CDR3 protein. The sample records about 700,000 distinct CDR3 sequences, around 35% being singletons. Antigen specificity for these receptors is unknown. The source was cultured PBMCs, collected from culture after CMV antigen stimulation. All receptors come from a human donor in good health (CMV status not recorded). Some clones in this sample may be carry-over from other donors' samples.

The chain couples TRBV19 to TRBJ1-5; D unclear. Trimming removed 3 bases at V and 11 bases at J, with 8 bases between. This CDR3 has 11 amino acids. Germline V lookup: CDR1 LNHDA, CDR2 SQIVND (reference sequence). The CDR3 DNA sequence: TGTGCCAGTAGTATTGGGTTAGCCCAGCATTTT. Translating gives CASSIGLAQHF.

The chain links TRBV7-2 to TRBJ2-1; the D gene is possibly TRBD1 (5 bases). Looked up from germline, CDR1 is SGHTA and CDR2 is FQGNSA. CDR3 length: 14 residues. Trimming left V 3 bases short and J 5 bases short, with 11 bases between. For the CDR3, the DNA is TGTGCCAGCAGCTTCGCAGGGAACGACAATGAGCAGTTCTTC. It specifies CASSFAGNDNEQFF.

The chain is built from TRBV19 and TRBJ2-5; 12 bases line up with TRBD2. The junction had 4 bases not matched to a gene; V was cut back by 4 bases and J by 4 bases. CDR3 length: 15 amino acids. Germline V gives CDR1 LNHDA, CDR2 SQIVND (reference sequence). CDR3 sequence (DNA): TGTGCCAGTAGTAAGCTAGCGGGGGGGCGAGAGACCCAGTACTTC. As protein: CASSKLAGGRETQYF.

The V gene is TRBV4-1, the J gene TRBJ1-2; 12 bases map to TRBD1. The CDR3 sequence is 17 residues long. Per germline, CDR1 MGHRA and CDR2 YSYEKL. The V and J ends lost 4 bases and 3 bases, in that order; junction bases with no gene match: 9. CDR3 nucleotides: TGCGCCAGCAGCCGACGGGACAGGGGGCCCGGAGACTATGGCTACACCTTC. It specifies CASSRRDRGPGDYGYTF.

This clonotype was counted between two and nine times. The CDR3 spells CASSIERSYNEQFF. The CDR3 DNA reads TGTGCCAGCAGCATCGAGCGGAGCTACAATGAGCAGTTCTTC. The genes are TRBV2 and TRBJ2-1; TRBD2 might be the D (5 bases). Germline-derived CDR1 and CDR2 are SNHLY and FYNNEI. V was pared by 6 bases and J by 3 bases, with 12 bases between. The length of the CDR3 is 14 residues.

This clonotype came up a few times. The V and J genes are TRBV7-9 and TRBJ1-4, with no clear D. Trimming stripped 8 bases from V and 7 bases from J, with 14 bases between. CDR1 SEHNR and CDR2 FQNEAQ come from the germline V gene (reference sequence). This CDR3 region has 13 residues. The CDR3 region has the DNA TGTGCCAGCGGACCGACAACGGGTGAAAAACTGTTTTTT. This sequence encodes CASGPTTGEKLFF.

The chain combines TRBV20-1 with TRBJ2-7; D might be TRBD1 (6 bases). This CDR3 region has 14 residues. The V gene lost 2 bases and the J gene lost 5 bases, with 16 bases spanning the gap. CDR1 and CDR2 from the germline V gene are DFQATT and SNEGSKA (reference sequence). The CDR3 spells CSARKRSGENEQYF. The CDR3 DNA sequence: TGCAGTGCTAGAAAGAGGTCAGGGGAGAACGAGCAGTACTTC.

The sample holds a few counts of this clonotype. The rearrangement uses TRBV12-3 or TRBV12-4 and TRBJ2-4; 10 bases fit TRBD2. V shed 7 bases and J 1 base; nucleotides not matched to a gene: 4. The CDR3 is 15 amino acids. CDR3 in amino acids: CASKRAGGAKNIQYF. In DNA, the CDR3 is TGTGCCAGCAAACGAGCGGGGGGGGCCAAAAACATTCAGTACTTC.

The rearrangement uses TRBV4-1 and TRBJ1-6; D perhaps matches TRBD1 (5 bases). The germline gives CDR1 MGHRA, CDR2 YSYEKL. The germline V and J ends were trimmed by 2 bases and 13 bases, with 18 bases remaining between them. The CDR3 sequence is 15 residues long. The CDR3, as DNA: TGCGCCAGCAGCCAACCGCCGGGGGGGGTTACTCCCCTCCACTTT. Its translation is CASSQPPGGVTPLHF.

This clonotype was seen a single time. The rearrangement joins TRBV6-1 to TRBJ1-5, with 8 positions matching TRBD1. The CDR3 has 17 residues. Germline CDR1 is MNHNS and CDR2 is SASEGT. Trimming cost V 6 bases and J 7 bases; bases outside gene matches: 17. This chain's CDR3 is CASRPSILQGVQQPQHF. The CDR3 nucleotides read TGTGCCAGCAGACCATCAATCTTACAGGGGGTACAGCAGCCCCAGCATTTT.

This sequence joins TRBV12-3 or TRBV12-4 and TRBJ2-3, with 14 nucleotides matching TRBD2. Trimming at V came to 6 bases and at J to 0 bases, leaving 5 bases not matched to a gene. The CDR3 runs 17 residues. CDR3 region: CASSRTSGRPSTDTQYF. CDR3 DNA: TGTGCCAGCAGCAGGACTAGCGGGAGGCCAAGCACAGATACGCAGTATTTT.

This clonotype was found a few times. The CDR3 bases are TGTGCCAGCAGTGAAGCGGTGCGGGGTGGGCCCCAGCATTTT. As protein: CASSEAVRGGPQHF. The chain carries TRBV6-1 and TRBJ1-5, with D hard to call. Trimming stripped 0 bases from V and 9 bases from J, with 12 bases between. CDR1 MNHNS and CDR2 SASEGT come from the germline V gene. This CDR3 spans 14 amino acids.

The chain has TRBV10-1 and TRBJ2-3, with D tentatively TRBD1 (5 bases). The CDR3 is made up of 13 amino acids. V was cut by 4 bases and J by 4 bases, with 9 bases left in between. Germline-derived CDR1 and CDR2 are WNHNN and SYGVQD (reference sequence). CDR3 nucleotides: TGCGCCAGCAGTGCAGGGCTGGCAGATACGCAGTATTTT. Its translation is CASSAGLADTQYF.

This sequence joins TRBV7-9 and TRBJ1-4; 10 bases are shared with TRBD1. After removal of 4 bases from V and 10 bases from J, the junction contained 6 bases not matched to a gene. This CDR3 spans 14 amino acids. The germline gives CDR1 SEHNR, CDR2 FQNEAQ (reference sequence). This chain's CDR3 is CASSSRTGGTKLFF. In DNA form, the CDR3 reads TGTGCCAGCAGCTCCCGGACAGGGGGAACAAAACTGTTTTTT.

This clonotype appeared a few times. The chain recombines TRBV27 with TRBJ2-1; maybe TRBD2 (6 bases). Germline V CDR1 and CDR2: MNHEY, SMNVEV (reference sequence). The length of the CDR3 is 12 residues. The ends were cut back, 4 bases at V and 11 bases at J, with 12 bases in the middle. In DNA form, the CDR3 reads TGTGCCAGCAGTTCCGGGAGTCTCAAGCAGTTCTTC. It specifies CASSSGSLKQFF.

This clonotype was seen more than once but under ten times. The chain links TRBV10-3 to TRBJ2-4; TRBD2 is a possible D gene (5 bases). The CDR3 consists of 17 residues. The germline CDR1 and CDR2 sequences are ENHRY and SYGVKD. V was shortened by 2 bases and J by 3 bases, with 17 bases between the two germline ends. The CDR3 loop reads CAISETVGGYGKNIQYF. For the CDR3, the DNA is TGTGCCATCAGTGAGACAGTTGGAGGATACGGCAAAAACATTCAGTACTTC.